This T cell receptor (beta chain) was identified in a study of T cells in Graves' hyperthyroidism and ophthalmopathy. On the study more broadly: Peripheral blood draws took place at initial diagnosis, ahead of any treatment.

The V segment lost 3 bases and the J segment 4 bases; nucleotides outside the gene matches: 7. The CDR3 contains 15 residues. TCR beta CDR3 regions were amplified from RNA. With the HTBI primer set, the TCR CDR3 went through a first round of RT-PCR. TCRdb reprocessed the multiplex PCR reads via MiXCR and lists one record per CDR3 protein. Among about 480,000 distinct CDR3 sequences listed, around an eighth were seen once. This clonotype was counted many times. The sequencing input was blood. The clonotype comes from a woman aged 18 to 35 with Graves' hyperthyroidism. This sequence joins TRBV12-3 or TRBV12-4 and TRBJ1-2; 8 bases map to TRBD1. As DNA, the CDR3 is TGTGCCAGCAGTTTGAGAGACAGGGGTAGCTATGGCTACACCTTC. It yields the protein CASSLRDRGSYGYTF.